Listed below are T cell receptor beta chains from one sample, sequenced in a study of shared clonotypes between healthy human individuals. Method: immunoSEQ multiplex PCR; TCRdb's copy keeps in-frame clones and lacks some. The table includes roughly 500,000 clones, 79% detected once. Sequencing used PBMCs. Every receptor here comes from a woman aged 40-49 years in good health. Some clones in this sample may be carry-over from other donors' samples. The CDR3 runs from the conserved cysteine through the conserved F or W. The D gene is left open where the match is weak. Part of the rows lack a size; the others show once, few, many or a class for expanded clones.

J gene | D gene | clone size | V gene | CDR3 protein | CDR3 DNA
TRBJ1-1 | TRBD1 | NA | TRBV27 | CASSLYDRVAEAFF | TGTGCCAGCAGTTTATATGACAGGGTAGCTGAAGCTTTCTTT
TRBJ1-2 | TRBD1 | few | TRBV5-1 | CASRDGTGVTFTF | TGCGCCAGCAGGGACGGGACAGGCGTAACTTTCACCTTC
TRBJ1-1 | NA | few | TRBV29-1 | CSAKFLGNTEAFF | TGCAGCGCGAAATTTTTAGGGAACACTGAAGCTTTCTTT
TRBJ2-3 | TRBD2 | NA | TRBV4-2 | CASSQDRIAGGTDTQYF | TGTGCCAGCAGCCAAGATAGAATAGCGGGAGGTACAGATACGCAGTATTTT
TRBJ2-5 | NA | NA | TRBV29-1 | CSAVDKETQYF | TGCAGCGCTGTGGACAAAGAGACCCAGTACTTC
TRBJ2-1 | TRBD2 | NA | TRBV11-2 | CASSLLAGGLNEQFF | TGTGCCAGCAGCTTACTAGCGGGAGGTCTCAATGAGCAGTTCTTC
TRBJ1-3 | NA | NA | TRBV14 | CASSQGHFFGNTIYF | TGTGCCAGCAGCCAAGGACATTTTTTTGGAAACACCATATATTTT
TRBJ1-1 | TRBD1 | NA | TRBV11-2 | CASSRSGTAVLEAFF | TGTGCCAGCAGCCGATCCGGGACAGCAGTATTAGAAGCTTTCTTT
TRBJ2-3 | NA | NA | TRBV27 | CASSHPRTDTQYF | TGTGCCAGCAGTCACCCCCGCACAGATACGCAGTATTTT
TRBJ1-1 | NA | NA | TRBV7-9 | CASSGVYRGGEAFF | TGTGCCAGCAGCGGCGTTTATCGGGGGGGTGAAGCTTTCTTT
TRBJ1-6 | NA | NA | TRBV5-1 | CASSLTGFRQDSPLHF | TGCGCCAGCAGCTTGACAGGCTTTCGCCAGGATTCACCCCTCCACTTT
TRBJ2-5 | TRBD2 | NA | TRBV5-1 | CASSPLTSGREETQYF | TGCGCCAGCAGCCCGCTAACTAGCGGGAGGGAGGAGACCCAGTACTTC
TRBJ2-2 | TRBD1 | NA | TRBV18 | CASFHAGTGFTGELFF | TGTGCCAGCTTCCACGCCGGGACAGGGTTTACTGGGGAGCTGTTTTTT
TRBJ2-5 | TRBD2 | NA | TRBV9 | CASSDILASGETQYF | TGTGCCAGCAGCGACATACTAGCGTCGGGGGAGACCCAGTACTTC
TRBJ1-1 | TRBD1 | NA | TRBV5-1 | CASSGTTGEGVTEAFF | TGCGCCAGCAGCGGGACGACAGGGGAAGGGGTCACTGAAGCTTTCTTT
TRBJ2-6 | NA | NA | TRBV7-3 | CASSPTRSGANVLTF | TGTGCCAGCAGCCCCACTAGATCTGGGGCCAACGTCCTGACTTTC
TRBJ1-3 | NA | NA | TRBV7-9 | CASSIGPSSGNTIYF | TGTGCCAGCAGCATAGGACCCAGCTCTGGAAACACCATATATTTT
TRBJ1-2 | TRBD1 | NA | TRBV19 | CASTVNLDRANYGYTF | TGTGCCAGTACCGTAAACTTGGACAGGGCTAACTATGGCTACACCTTC
TRBJ2-7 | NA | NA | TRBV30 | CAWSVHGGFIVSIRYF | TGTGCCTGGAGTGTACATGGGGGCTTTATTGTGTCTATAAGGTACTTC
TRBJ2-4 | NA | NA | TRBV27 | CASSYGGAKNIQYF | TGTGCCAGCAGTTATGGGGGGGCCAAAAACATTCAGTACTTC
TRBJ2-5 | NA | NA | TRBV5-1 | CASSFTTSKETQYF | TGCGCCAGCAGCTTTACGACTAGTAAAGAGACCCAGTACTTC
TRBJ2-5 | TRBD2 | NA | TRBV11-2 | CASSVRGGEVQETQYF | TGTGCCAGCAGCGTACGGGGGGGCGAAGTCCAAGAGACCCAGTACTTC
TRBJ2-2 | TRBD1 | NA | TRBV11-3 | CASSWGQGSTGELFF | TGTGCCAGCAGCTGGGGACAGGGTTCGACCGGGGAGCTGTTTTTT
TRBJ2-1 | NA | NA | TRBV25-1 | CASSVPHIEGEVLNKQFF | TGTGCCAGCAGTGTCCCCCATATCGAGGGAGAGGTGTTGAATAAGCAGTTCTTC
TRBJ2-1 | NA | NA | TRBV5-1 | CASSFVRSAYNEQFF | TGCGCCAGCAGCTTTGTCAGGAGCGCCTACAATGAGCAGTTCTTC
TRBJ2-5 | NA | NA | TRBV15 | CATSREEGSETQYF | TGTGCCACCAGCAGAGAGGAGGGTTCGGAGACCCAGTACTTC
TRBJ1-2 | NA | NA | TRBV7-9 | CASSLPGQGYSTF | TGTGCCAGCAGCCTGCCGGGTCAGGGTTATTCCACCTTC
TRBJ1-1 | NA | few | TRBV29-1 | CSVEGWNTEAFF | TGCAGCGTTGAAGGGTGGAACACTGAAGCTTTCTTT
TRBJ2-5 | NA | NA | TRBV7-2 | CASSLRRETQYF | TGTGCCAGCAGCTTACGACGGGAGACCCAGTACTTC
TRBJ2-7 | NA | once | TRBV5-1 | CASSSPTFPYEQYF | TGCGCCAGCAGCTCTCCGACTTTTCCCTACGAGCAGTACTTC
TRBJ2-3 | NA | few | TRBV27 | CASSEGSTDTQYF | TGTGCCAGCAGTGAGGGTTCCACAGATACGCAGTATTTT
TRBJ2-2 | TRBD2 | NA | TRBV10-3 | CAISQGLAGGPSTGELFF | TGTGCCATCAGTCAGGGACTAGCGGGAGGGCCGAGTACCGGGGAGCTGTTTTTT
TRBJ2-5 | NA | NA | TRBV11-1 | CASSLSSQETQYF | TGTGCCAGCAGCTTAAGCAGCCAAGAGACCCAGTACTTC
TRBJ1-1 | NA | NA | TRBV5-1 | CASSYRMNTEAFF | TGCGCCAGCAGCTATAGGATGAACACTGAAGCTTTCTTT
TRBJ2-2 | TRBD1 | NA | TRBV19 | CASSSGQAEFAGELFF | TGTGCCAGTAGTAGTGGACAGGCCGAATTTGCCGGGGAGCTGTTTTTT
TRBJ1-5 | NA | NA | TRBV7-8 | CASSLAGVSNQPQHF | TGTGCCAGCAGCTTAGCGGGGGTTAGCAATCAGCCCCAGCATTTT